This passage covers 24 T cell receptor beta chains from one sample sequenced in a study of blood T cell repertoires in COVID-19. TCRdb's copy holds only in-frame clones and misses some; the assay was immunoSEQ multiplex PCR. This table holds 200,000 or so clones, around 82% found once. The sequenced material came from peripheral blood. The receptors were gathered from a woman aged 55-69 years with acute or convalescent COVID-19.

This sequence joins TRBV5-1 and TRBJ2-7, with 14 nucleotides matching TRBD2. The CDR3 contains 17 residues. V was clipped by 4 bases and J by 3 bases; unmatched bases: 9. The germline gives CDR1 SGHRS, CDR2 YFSETQ. The CDR3 sequence: CASSPGLAGGRFYEQYF. The DNA of the CDR3 is TGCGCCAGCAGCCCTGGACTAGCGGGGGGTCGATTCTACGAGCAGTACTTC.

In regard to this clone: Because it lacks the conserved phenylalanine or tryptophan at the end, this CDR3 is likely a read error. No DNA is shown, since the ends of the CDR3 on it are uncertain; the CDR3 is the one TCRdb lists. The chain is built from TRBV2 and TRBJ2-3; TRBD2 is the table's D call and was not checked against the DNA. Germline lookup yields CDR1 SNHLY and CDR2 FYNNEI. The CDR3 length is 12 residues, termini included. The CDR3 spells CASSLGLAGTTV.

The chain is built from TRBV7-2 and TRBJ2-3, with TRBD2 matching over 9 bases. CDR3 length equals 17 residues. The germline gives CDR1 SGHTA, CDR2 FQGNSA. V lost 0 bases, J lost 2 bases, and 6 bases stayed unmatched. CDR3 region: CASSLAVGGGVTDTQYF. The DNA of the CDR3 is TGTGCCAGCAGCTTAGCCGTCGGCGGGGGGGTCACAGATACGCAGTATTTT. Full variable domain (remainder filled in from reference TRBV7-2 and TRBJ2-3): GAGVSQSPSNKVTEKGKDVELRCDPISGHTALYWYRQSLGQGLEFLIYFQGNSAPDKSGLPSDRFSAERTGGSVSTLTIQRTQQEDSAVYLCASSLAVGGGVTDTQYFGPGTRLTVL.

In its sample, this clone was seen once. The chain has TRBV13 and TRBJ2-1; 9 positions match TRBD2. Trimming at V came to 5 bases and at J to 7 bases, leaving 3 bases not matched to a gene. CDR1 and CDR2 (germline): PRHDT, FYEKMQ (reference sequence). The CDR3 extends over 13 amino acids. The CDR3 DNA is TGTGCCAGCAGCACAAGCGGGGGGAATGAGCAGTTCTTC. This codes for CASSTSGGNEQFF.

This chain connects TRBV11-2 to TRBJ2-7; D not resolved. This CDR3 spans 13 amino acids. The germline V and J ends were trimmed by 5 bases and 2 bases, with 10 bases remaining between them. Germline-derived CDR1 and CDR2 are SGHAT and FQNNGV. This CDR3 is CASSLTETYEQYF. For the CDR3, the DNA is TGTGCCAGCAGCCTAACTGAAACCTACGAGCAGTACTTC.

The V call is TRBV11-2, the J call TRBJ2-7, with 14 bases lining up with TRBD2. The CDR3 covers 18 residues. V was pared by 5 bases and J by 0 bases, with 9 bases of the junction left unmatched. The germline gives CDR1 SGHAT, CDR2 FQNNGV. The CDR3 loop is CASSRGTSGGWSSYEQYF. DNA of the CDR3: TGTGCCAGCAGCAGAGGGACTAGCGGGGGCTGGAGCTCCTACGAGCAGTACTTC.

This clone was counted only a few times. The genes are TRBV6-5 and TRBJ2-7; 8 positions match TRBD1. The CDR3 totals 14 residues. The germline V gene has CDR1 MNHEY and CDR2 SVGAGI. The V segment lost 4 bases and the J segment 4 bases; nucleotides outside the gene matches: 6. The CDR3 DNA follows: TGTGCCAGCAGTTTCGGGACAGGAGCTTACGAGCAGTACTTC. Protein: CASSFGTGAYEQYF.

The chain's CDR3 is CAAKTGPGNTIYF. CDR3 nucleotide sequence: TGTGCCGCCAAGACAGGGCCTGGAAACACCATATATTTT. The genes are TRBV12-3 or TRBV12-4 and TRBJ1-3, with 7 bases fitting TRBD1. The CDR3 loop spans 13 amino acids. The J segment lost 2 bases and the V segment lost 11 bases, leaving 6 bases of the junction unmatched.

This clone has at least ten counts. The rearrangement links TRBV5-4 to TRBJ1-3, with 9 bases fitting TRBD1. V was pared by 4 bases and J by 3 bases, with 2 bases of the junction left unmatched. The germline CDR1 and CDR2 sequences are SGHNT and YYREEE (reference sequence). The CDR3 consists of 14 residues. CDR3 in amino acids: CASSRTGDGNTIYF. CDR3 sequence (DNA): TGTGCCAGCAGCCGGACAGGGGATGGAAACACCATATATTTT.

The genes are TRBV5-1 and TRBJ2-7, with TRBD1 matching over 8 bases. The V gene end was trimmed by 4 bases and the J gene end by 3 bases; junction bases not matched to a gene: 9. Germline-derived CDR1 and CDR2 are SGHRS and YFSETQ. This CDR3 contains 15 residues. The CDR3 reads CASSIQSGTGYEQYF. For the CDR3, the DNA is TGCGCCAGCAGCATACAATCCGGGACAGGCTACGAGCAGTACTTC.

The V gene is TRBV5-1, the J gene TRBJ2-1; 7 bases fit TRBD2. V shed 0 bases, J shed 7 bases, and the junction held 7 bases outside the gene matches. CDR1 is SGHRS and CDR2 is YFSETQ in the germline V gene. The CDR3 totals 15 residues. CDR3 region: CASSLEGSGLNEQFF. In DNA form, the CDR3 reads TGCGCCAGCAGCTTGGAGGGATCGGGACTAAATGAGCAGTTCTTC.

The chain combines TRBV18 with TRBJ2-1, with 12 positions matching TRBD2. The V gene's germline CDR1 is KGHSH and CDR2 LQKENI. Trimming took 3 bases from V and 8 from J; bases not matched to a gene: 5. This CDR3 is 15 amino acids long. CDR3 region: CASSPTTSGGHEQFF. CDR3 DNA: TGTGCCAGCTCACCTACGACTAGCGGGGGCCATGAGCAGTTCTTC.

This clone was counted between two and nine times. The V and J genes are TRBV6-5 and TRBJ1-2, with TRBD1 matching 10 bases. Losses at the gene ends were 6 bases for V and 9 bases for J; bases not matched to a gene: 10. Germline V gene data show CDR1 as MNHEY and CDR2 as SVGAGI. The CDR3 length is 14 residues. In nucleotides, the CDR3 is TGTGCCAGCAGCAGTCCCGGGACAGGGGACAGCTACACCTTC. Its protein product is CASSSPGTGDSYTF.

This chain uses TRBV2 with TRBJ2-7; D possibly corresponds to TRBD1 (5 bases). Germline loops: CDR1 SNHLY, CDR2 FYNNEI. V was trimmed by 6 bases and J by 11 bases, leaving 11 bases between them. This CDR3 is 10 amino acids long. This CDR3 reads CASRGLVEYF. CDR3 sequence (DNA): TGTGCCAGCAGGGGGCTGGTGGAGTACTTC.

The V and J genes are TRBV4-1 and TRBJ2-5, with D hard to call. The ends were cut back, 1 base at V and 2 bases at J, with 11 bases in the middle. This CDR3 is built from 15 residues. Germline CDR1 and CDR2: MGHRA and YSYEKL. In DNA, the CDR3 is TGCGCCAGCAGCCAAGGCCCCACAAGTCAAGAGACCCAGTACTTC. Translating it yields CASSQGPTSQETQYF.

The chain carries TRBV7-9 and TRBJ1-1; 9 bases are a match to TRBD1. J was trimmed by 5 bases and V by 6 bases; bases with no gene match: 4. The CDR3 has 13 amino acids. CDR1 and CDR2 from the germline V gene are SEHNR and FQNEAQ (reference sequence). The CDR3 coding sequence is TGTGCCAGCAGTTGGGACAGGGAGACTGAAGCTTTCTTT. As protein: CASSWDRETEAFF.

This chain connects TRBV7-9 to TRBJ1-2; 11 positions match TRBD1. Looked up from germline, CDR1 is SEHNR and CDR2 is FQNEAQ (reference sequence). The CDR3 length is 16 residues. J was trimmed by 2 bases and V by 6 bases; bases with no gene match: 8. The CDR3 region has the DNA TGTGCCAGCAGAGCCGGACAGGGGGCGAAAAACTATGGCTACACCTTC. Translating gives CASRAGQGAKNYGYTF. The full variable domain, with the rest looked up from reference TRBV7-9 and TRBJ1-2, is DTGVSQNPRHKITKRGQNVTFRCDPISEHNRLYWYRQTLGQGPEFLTYFQNEAQLEKSRLLSDRFSAERPKGSFSTLEIQRTEQGDSAMYLCASRAGQGAKNYGYTFGSGTRLTVV.

V usage is TRBV28 and J usage is TRBJ1-1; TRBD1 aligns across 8 bases. Germline V lookup: CDR1 MDHEN, CDR2 SYDVKM. The CDR3 is 15 residues long. After removal of 6 bases from V and 0 bases from J, the junction contained 6 bases not matched to a gene. The CDR3 DNA is TGTGCCAGCAGCTCCTGGACAGGGATGAACACTGAAGCTTTCTTT. Translating it yields CASSSWTGMNTEAFF.

This sequence joins TRBV5-4 and TRBJ1-6; 7 bases are a match to TRBD1. The CDR3 is made up of 16 amino acids. Trimming took 4 bases from V and 5 from J; bases not matched to a gene: 9. CDR1 is SGHNT, CDR2 YYREEE, per germline (reference sequence). Written as DNA, the CDR3 is TGTGCCAGCAGCCCGGGGGGGACAGCTCATAATTCACCCCTCCACTTT. Its protein is CASSPGGTAHNSPLHF.

CDR3 in amino acids: CASSVGHRGLYYGYTF. As DNA, the CDR3 is TGTGCCAGCAGCGTAGGTCACAGGGGGCTTTACTATGGCTACACCTTC. V is TRBV9 and J is TRBJ1-2; 9 positions match TRBD1. The CDR3 runs to 16 residues. Germline V CDR1 and CDR2: SGDLS, YYNGEE. J lost 3 bases, V lost 0 bases, and 6 bases had no gene match.

The chain couples TRBV30 to TRBJ1-1; D ambiguous. Germline CDR1 is GTSNPN and CDR2 is SVGIG (reference sequence). Trimming shortened V by 2 bases and J by 1 base, and 11 bases separated the two germline ends. CDR3 length: 14 residues. CDR3 residues: CAWSPRPGNTEAFF. CDR3 DNA sequence: TGTGCCTGGAGTCCTCGACCAGGGAACACTGAAGCTTTCTTT. The complete variable domain, with remaining parts taken from reference TRBV30 and TRBJ1-1, reads SQTIHQWPATLVQPVGSPLSLECTVEGTSNPNLYWYRQAAGRGLQLLFYSVGIGQISSEVPQNLSASRPQDRQFILSSKKLLLSDSGFYLCAWSPRPGNTEAFFGQGTRLTVV.

V usage is TRBV7-2 and J usage is TRBJ2-2; TRBD2 matches at 11 bases. Losses at the gene ends were 4 bases for V and 6 bases for J; bases not matched to a gene: 16. Germline CDR1 reads SGHTA; CDR2 reads FQGNSA. The CDR3 has 19 residues. CDR3 nucleotide sequence: TGTGCCAGCAGCTCCCCCCGGGGTAGCGGGGGGGCGAGCCCCGGGGAGCTGTTTTTT. Translated, it gives CASSSPRGSGGASPGELFF.

This chain connects TRBV4-1 to TRBJ2-7; the match to TRBD1 covers 7 bases. The CDR3 consists of 13 residues. V lost 4 bases, J lost 3 bases, and 3 bases stayed unmatched. The germline V gene encodes CDR1 MGHRA and CDR2 YSYEKL. The DNA for the CDR3 is TGCGCCAGCAGCCTGGACAGGAACTACGAGCAGTACTTC. It encodes CASSLDRNYEQYF.

This sequence joins TRBV13 and TRBJ1-2; 8 bases fit TRBD1. The CDR3 sequence is 14 residues long. J lost 7 bases, V lost 3 bases, and 7 bases had no gene match. Germline values: CDR1 PRHDT, CDR2 FYEKMQ (reference sequence). The CDR3 region is CASSFSDRAGGYTF. The CDR3, as DNA: TGTGCCAGCAGCTTTTCGGACAGGGCGGGTGGCTACACCTTC.